This T cell receptor (beta chain) derives from a study of cytomegalovirus exposure and HLA in healthy donors. Study outcomes and limitations: By a later analysis, the bulk of CMV-associated TCR beta chains appeared HLA-restricted. Solely CMV serostatus was available to characterize immune exposure. Later, an analysis found that common viral pathogens appeared to be linked with several of the most significant clusters.

Everyone who donated was a healthy bone marrow donor. The study ran its PCR with 60 Vbeta and 13 Jbeta primers. Repertoires were generated with immunoSEQ multiplex PCR, while TCRdb's copy carries only in-frame clones and drops some. In the table there are more than 120,000 clones, about four fifths of which are singletons. The length of the CDR3 is 15 residues. V lost 4 bases to trimming and J lost 3 bases, with 16 bases between them. Germline values: CDR1 LNHDA, CDR2 SQIVND (reference sequence). With respect to this clone: Its antigen is undetermined.

The gene calls are TRBV19 and TRBJ2-7; possibly TRBD2 for D (6 bases). The sample was PBMCs. The TCR was taken from a male donor in good health and CMV-seronegative. CDR3 in DNA: TGTGCCAGTAGTACTACTTGGAGGGGAATCTACGAGCAGTACTTC. Its protein product is CASSTTWRGIYEQYF.